The 21 T cell receptor beta chains given below trace back to one sample, sequenced in a study of blood T cell repertoires in COVID-19. The data were produced by immunoSEQ multiplex PCR, yet TCRdb's version contains in-frame clones alone and is incomplete. In the table there are 200,000 to 300,000 clones, roughly 89% of which are singletons. The source material was PBMCs or T cells enriched from blood (not recorded which). These receptors all stem from a middle-aged man who had recovered from COVID-19.

In its sample, this clone was seen once. This chain connects TRBV7-2 to TRBJ2-1, with TRBD2 identical over 7 bases. In germline, CDR1 is SGHTA, CDR2 FQGNSA. The trim removed 2 bases at V and 0 bases at J, leaving 1 base unmatched. The CDR3 length is 15 residues. The CDR3 DNA follows: TGTGCCAGCAGCTTACTAGCGGCCTCCTACAATGAGCAGTTCTTC. It codes for CASSLLAASYNEQFF.

To note about this clone: The same CDR3 also results from other DNA sequences found in this sample. The J gene is TRBJ2-5, the V gene TRBV28; a weak D match, TRBD2 (6 bases). The CDR3 runs to 13 residues. Deletions cut 3 bases from V and 2 bases from J, with 7 bases between. Per the germline V gene, CDR1 is MDHEN and CDR2 is SYDVKM. CDR3 bases: TGTGCCAGCAGTTTGGGAGGACAAGAGACCCAGTACTTC. As protein: CASSLGGQETQYF.

This clone appeared once. V is TRBV9 and J is TRBJ2-7, with D perhaps TRBD1 (6 bases). The CDR3 consists of 13 residues. The V and J ends lost 3 bases and 5 bases respectively, with 12 bases between them. Germline assignment: CDR1 SGDLS and CDR2 YYNGEE. The CDR3 DNA sequence: TGTGCCAGCAGCGGTTATACAGGGAACGAGCAGTACTTC. This gives the protein CASSGYTGNEQYF.

The gene calls are TRBV7-9 and TRBJ1-5; D call uncertain. The CDR3 has 14 residues. Germline CDR1 SEHNR, CDR2 FQNEAQ (reference sequence). The ends were cut back, 5 bases at V and 2 bases at J, with 10 bases in the middle. The CDR3 spells CASSGGQGNQPQHF. CDR3 bases: TGTGCCAGCAGCGGTGGGCAGGGCAATCAGCCCCAGCATTTT.

J is TRBJ1-4 and V is TRBV28; 7 nucleotides align to TRBD1. V lost 6 bases, J lost 4 bases, and 8 bases stayed unmatched. The CDR3 spans 15 residues. Per germline, CDR1 MDHEN and CDR2 SYDVKM. CDR3: CASRSRQGNNEKLFF. The CDR3 DNA follows: TGTGCCAGCAGGTCCAGACAGGGCAATAATGAAAAACTGTTTTTT.

This chain links TRBV11-2 with TRBJ2-7; TRBD1 aligns across 10 bases. Germline V gene lookup returns CDR1 SGHAT and CDR2 FQNNGV. The CDR3 has 19 amino acids. The trim removed 4 bases at V and 0 bases at J, leaving 15 bases unmatched. The CDR3 DNA reads as TGTGCCAGCAGCTCCCTATACAATTTGGACAGGGGGAGCTCCTACGAGCAGTACTTC. It codes for CASSSLYNLDRGSSYEQYF.

The V call is TRBV28, the J call TRBJ1-3, with a tentative D call TRBD1 (6 bases). This CDR3 has 17 residues. Germline V CDR1 and CDR2: MDHEN, SYDVKM. V was pared by 3 bases and J by 1 base, with 16 bases between. The CDR3 coding sequence is TGTGCCAGCAGTTTTTTTGGGGGCGATCCGTCTGGAAACACCATATATTTT. Translating it yields CASSFFGGDPSGNTIYF.

The V call is TRBV9, the J call TRBJ1-4; D not resolved. The V end lost 5 bases, the J end lost 8 bases, and 13 bases lay between the germline ends. Germline CDR1 is SGDLS and CDR2 is YYNGEE. The CDR3 loop spans 13 amino acids. The CDR3 is CASSRRVGEKLFF. The CDR3 bases are TGTGCCAGCAGTCGGAGGGTTGGAGAAAAACTGTTTTTT.

The rearrangement joins TRBV5-1 to TRBJ1-2, with 9 bases that match TRBD1. This CDR3 comprises 14 residues. V lost 1 base, J lost 5 bases, and 3 bases stayed unmatched. CDR1 is SGHRS and CDR2 is YFSETQ in the germline V gene. CDR3 in amino acids: CASSLIQGAYGYTF. The CDR3 DNA is TGCGCCAGCAGCTTGATACAGGGGGCTTATGGCTACACCTTC.

The rearrangement links TRBV27 to TRBJ1-6; 9 nucleotides match TRBD1. The CDR3 sequence is 15 residues long. In germline, CDR1 is MNHEY, CDR2 SMNVEV (reference sequence). With 5 bases clipped from V and 10 bases from J, the junction kept 9 bases outside the gene matches. The DNA of the CDR3 is TGTGCCAGCAGTCCGATCCCGGGACAGGGCTCACCCCTCCACTTT. Translated: CASSPIPGQGSPLHF.

This clone was counted a single time. V gene TRBV28 combines with J gene TRBJ2-7; perhaps TRBD1 as D (5 bases). This CDR3 region has 14 residues. The germline gives CDR1 MDHEN, CDR2 SYDVKM. V was cut by 4 bases and J by 1 base, with 11 bases left in between. The CDR3 DNA sequence: TGTGCCAGCAGTTCGTGGGGCAATTCCTACGAGCAGTACTTC. Protein sequence: CASSSWGNSYEQYF.

CDR3 coding DNA: TGTGCCAGCAGTTCTGCAGGGTGGAACAATCAGCCCCAGCATTTT. It yields the protein CASSSAGWNNQPQHF. The chain employs TRBV2 and TRBJ1-5; the D gene is possibly TRBD1 (5 bases). Germline values: CDR1 SNHLY, CDR2 FYNNEI. The CDR3 has 15 amino acids. V lost 5 bases and J 3 bases, leaving 14 bases between the germline ends.

The chain carries TRBV4-3 and TRBJ2-3, with 9 bases fitting TRBD2. Losses at the gene ends were 2 bases for V and 3 bases for J; bases not matched to a gene: 9. This CDR3 is 17 amino acids long. Germline V lookup: CDR1 LGHNA, CDR2 YSLEER. The DNA for the CDR3 is TGCGCCAGCAGCCAAATGTTGGCGGGAGGGCCTACAGATACGCAGTATTTT. Protein product: CASSQMLAGGPTDTQYF.

The J gene is TRBJ2-7, the V gene TRBV28; 7 bases are shared with TRBD1. V gave up 1 base and J gave up 6 bases; unmatched junction bases: 3. Germline V lookup: CDR1 MDHEN, CDR2 SYDVKM. This CDR3 has 13 residues. The CDR3 loop reads CASSLFGQVEQYF. In DNA, the CDR3 is TGTGCCAGCAGTTTATTTGGACAGGTCGAGCAGTACTTC. Using reference TRBV28 and TRBJ2-7 for the parts outside the CDR3, the full variable domain is DVKVTQSSRYLVKRTGEKVFLECVQDMDHENMFWYRQDPGLGLRLIYFSYDVKMKEKGDIPEGYSVSREKKERFSLILESASTNQTSMYLCASSLFGQVEQYFGPGTRLTVT.

V is TRBV7-3 and J is TRBJ2-2; weak D call: TRBD1 (6 bases). Germline CDR1 SGHTA, CDR2 FQGTGA. Trimming took off 2 bases at V and 5 bases at J, with 12 bases between the two ends. This CDR3 is 15 amino acids long. CDR3 in DNA: TGTGCCAGCAGCTTATTACAGGGCGTAACCGGGGAGCTGTTTTTT. It translates to CASSLLQGVTGELFF.

The chain joins TRBV6-5 to TRBJ1-2, with 8 bases matching TRBD1. Germline lookup yields CDR1 MNHEY and CDR2 SVGAGI. Trimming cost V 6 bases and J 2 bases; bases outside gene matches: 8. The CDR3 is 15 amino acids. CDR3 residues: CASRGFRGPNYGYTF. The CDR3 nucleotides read TGTGCCAGCAGAGGTTTCAGGGGGCCAAACTATGGCTACACCTTC.

This sequence joins TRBV7-9 and TRBJ2-5; TRBD1 matches 7 bases. There are 16 residues in the CDR3. Germline V gene lookup returns CDR1 SEHNR and CDR2 FQNEAQ (reference sequence). J lost 1 base, V lost 1 base, and 6 bases had no gene match. In nucleotides, the CDR3 is TGTGCCAGCAGCTTAGGGCAGGGGGTCGCCCAAGAGACCCAGTACTTC. The encoded protein is CASSLGQGVAQETQYF.

The table lists this clone with a count of one. The V gene is TRBV2, the J gene TRBJ2-1, with 10 bases lining up with TRBD2. The CDR3 sequence is 14 residues long. CDR1 and CDR2 (germline): SNHLY, FYNNEI. The ends lost 4 bases at V and 4 bases at J; junction bases unmatched: 1. This CDR3 reads CASSVAGGYNEQFF. The CDR3 bases are TGTGCCAGCAGTGTAGCGGGGGGATACAATGAGCAGTTCTTC.

The V call is TRBV5-1, the J call TRBJ1-1; D is unclear. This CDR3 comprises 16 residues. Trimming took off 0 bases at V and 1 base at J, with 13 bases between the two ends. The germline CDR1 and CDR2 sequences are SGHRS and YFSETQ. The CDR3 loop is CASSLVSGRTNTEAFF. In DNA, the CDR3 is TGCGCCAGCAGCTTGGTTAGCGGCAGGACGAACACTGAAGCTTTCTTT. The full variable domain, completed using reference TRBV5-1 and TRBJ1-1, is KAGVTQTPRYLIKTRGQQVTLSCSPISGHRSVSWYQQTPGQGLQFLFEYFSETQRNKGNFPGRFSGRQFSNSRSEMNVSTLELGDSALYLCASSLVSGRTNTEAFFGQGTRLTVV.

The rearrangement links TRBV30 to TRBJ1-5; 7 positions agree with TRBD1. The V gene end was trimmed by 2 bases and the J gene end by 4 bases; junction bases not matched to a gene: 2. The CDR3 loop spans 13 amino acids. Germline CDR1 is GTSNPN and CDR2 is SVGIG (reference sequence). CDR3 sequence: CAWSHRGNQPQHF. The CDR3 DNA follows: TGTGCCTGGAGTCACAGGGGAAATCAGCCCCAGCATTTT.

The chain uses TRBV30 and TRBJ2-3; D not certain. Per germline, CDR1 GTSNPN and CDR2 SVGIG (reference sequence). The CDR3 has 13 residues. Trimming left V 0 bases short and J 8 bases short, with 12 bases between. CDR3 coding DNA: TGTGCCTGGAGTGTAGCTACCCACGGTACGCAGTATTTT. As protein: CAWSVATHGTQYF.